The TCR beta chain under discussion was sequenced for a study of cytomegalovirus exposure and HLA in healthy donors. Primers: 60 Vbeta forward and 13 Jbeta reverse. The method was immunoSEQ multiplex PCR; TCRdb's version includes in-frame clones alone and lacks a portion of them. The table shows tens of thousands of clones, with roughly 80% occurring only once. The CDR3 consists of 15 residues. Deletions cut 4 bases from V and 4 bases from J, with 16 bases between. The germline CDR1 and CDR2 sequences are SGHAT and FQNNGV. This chain links TRBV11-2 with TRBJ2-5, with a tentative D call TRBD2 (5 bases). Sequencing was performed on PBMCs. This clonotype was obtained from a woman in her twenties or thirties in good health and CMV-seronegative. CDR3 DNA: TGTGCCAGCAGCTCCGCCGGGAAGCGAGGAGAGACCCAGTACTTC. Protein: CASSSAGKRGETQYF. The variable domain in full, completed from reference TRBV11-2 and TRBJ2-5, reads EAGVAQSPRYKIIEKRQSVAFWCNPISGHATLYWYQQILGQGPKLLIQFQNNGVVDDSQLPKDRFSAERLKGVDSTLKIQPAKLEDSAVYLCASSSAGKRGETQYFGPGTRLLVL.